Ten or more counts support the clone carrying this T cell receptor beta chain. Its specificity is unknown. The TCR library protocol attached unique molecular identifiers to the individual cDNA molecules. TCRdb re-called the 5' RACE reads through MiXCR, storing one row per CDR3 protein. The sample lists 30,000 to 40,000 distinct CDR3 sequences, less than 6.5% seen once, with around 14% in the top ten. Trimming took 5 bases from V and 3 from J, leaving 7 bases between them. Per germline, CDR1 SEHNR and CDR2 FQNEAQ (reference sequence). This CDR3 spans 12 amino acids. This record belongs to a study of early T cells in non-severe SARS-CoV-2 infection. Turning to the study itself: Bulk RNA taken from unsorted whole blood was sequenced, leaving chains unpaired. Study-wide results and limits: VDJdb matching, biased toward anti-spike CD8 responses, missed private and CD4 specificities.

The J gene is TRBJ1-1, the V gene TRBV7-9; D uncertain. The receptor was derived from an adult who was a healthcare worker with PCR-confirmed SARS-CoV-2 infection or an uninfected control (not recorded which). The sequenced material came from whole blood. The CDR3 here is CASSRGDTEAFF. CDR3 bases: TGTGCCAGCAGCCGAGGAGACACTGAAGCTTTCTTT. Filled out from reference TRBV7-9 and TRBJ1-1, the complete variable domain reads DTGVSQNPRHKITKRGQNVTFRCDPISEHNRLYWYRQTLGQGPEFLTYFQNEAQLEKSRLLSDRFSAERPKGSFSTLEIQRTEQGDSAMYLCASSRGDTEAFFGQGTRLTVV.